Following are 11 T cell receptor beta chains from one sample sequenced in a study of cytomegalovirus exposure and HLA in healthy donors (dated by TCRdb to between 2016 and 2019). To prepare the library, the immunoSEQ multiplex PCR assay was applied. A mixture of 60 forward primers for TCR Vbeta segments and 13 reverse primers for TCR Jbeta segments was used in the multiplex PCR. This is the immuneACCESS table as TCRdb keeps it, with only in-frame sequences that have V and J called. A part of the clones is gone; compared with another copy, unresolved V genes explain less than half, and the rest is unexplained. The sample yields about 180,000 clones; 75% to 85% were counted once. The ten biggest clones cover around 1.6% of the sample. Sequencing used PBMCs. Every receptor here comes from a man aged 18 to 30 in good health and CMV-seronegative.

The gene calls are TRBV2 and TRBJ1-1; possibly TRBD1 for D (6 bases). From germline, CDR1 is SNHLY and CDR2 FYNNEI. The CDR3 consists of 12 residues. V shed 6 bases and J shed 10 bases, with 15 bases lying between them. In DNA, the CDR3 is TGTGCCAGCAGGGTCCGACAGGCGGTAGCTTTCTTT. It yields the protein CASRVRQAVAFF.

J is TRBJ2-1 and V is TRBV7-6; TRBD2 matches 11 bases. V lost 2 bases to trimming and J lost 7 bases; unmatched junction nucleotides: 7. This CDR3 spans 16 amino acids. Germline-derived CDR1 and CDR2 are SGHVS and FNYEAQ. The CDR3 reads CASSLTGASGRNEQFF. CDR3 bases: TGTGCCAGCAGCTTAACAGGGGCTAGCGGGAGGAATGAGCAGTTCTTC.

The chain has TRBV7-2 and TRBJ2-7; the D gene is possibly TRBD1 (6 bases). Per germline, CDR1 SGHTA and CDR2 FQGNSA. Trimming cost V 3 bases and J 7 bases, with 16 bases left between them. The CDR3 has 14 residues. As DNA, the CDR3 is TGTGCCAGCAGCTTGGGGACATCGCCCTCAGAGCAGTACTTC. Residues: CASSLGTSPSEQYF.

This clone was observed once. The genes are TRBV14 and TRBJ2-2; 7 nucleotides align to TRBD1. This CDR3 spans 15 amino acids. CDR1 is SGHDN, CDR2 FVKESK, per germline. V shed 3 bases and J 0 bases; nucleotides not matched to a gene: 1. DNA of the CDR3: TGTGCCAGCAGCCACGGACAGGCGAACACCGGGGAGCTGTTTTTT. Translation gives CASSHGQANTGELFF.

The rearrangement uses TRBV5-1 and TRBJ2-7; perhaps TRBD2 as D (6 bases). The CDR3 runs 15 residues. Germline-derived CDR1 and CDR2 are SGHRS and YFSETQ. The ends were cut back, 3 bases at V and 2 bases at J, with 15 bases in the middle. The CDR3 DNA sequence: TGCGCCAGCAGCTCCGGGGGAGGCCGAGCCTACGAGCAGTACTTC. It is translated as CASSSGGGRAYEQYF. Drawing the rest from reference TRBV5-1 and TRBJ2-7, the complete variable domain is KAGVTQTPRYLIKTRGQQVTLSCSPISGHRSVSWYQQTPGQGLQFLFEYFSETQRNKGNFPGRFSGRQFSNSRSEMNVSTLELGDSALYLCASSSGGGRAYEQYFGPGTRLTVT.

This clone appeared a few times. This chain links TRBV4-2 with TRBJ1-3; 10 bases map to TRBD1. V lost 0 bases to trimming and J lost 0 bases; unmatched junction nucleotides: 14. From germline, CDR1 is LGHNA and CDR2 YNFKEQ. The CDR3 totals 21 residues. CDR3 nucleotide sequence: TGTGCCAGCAGCCAAGAGGTCCTGGGACAGGGGCGTATAAGCTCTGGAAACACCATATATTTT. Its translation: CASSQEVLGQGRISSGNTIYF.

The J gene is TRBJ2-2, the V gene TRBV10-2, with D maybe TRBD1 (5 bases). Germline-derived CDR1 and CDR2 are WSHSY and SAAADI. CDR3 length equals 15 residues. With 6 bases removed from V and 1 base from J, the gap between germline ends came to 12 bases. CDR3 loop: CASRGWGGNTGELFF. CDR3 bases: TGCGCCAGCAGGGGGTGGGGCGGGAACACCGGGGAGCTGTTTTTT.

This clone has only a few counts. The chain employs TRBV28 and TRBJ1-5, with unresolved D. Germline lookup yields CDR1 MDHEN and CDR2 SYDVKM. The CDR3 contains 12 residues. Trimming took 2 bases from V and 4 from J, leaving 3 bases between them. DNA of the CDR3: TGTGCCAGCAGTTTACTTAATCAGCCCCAGCATTTT. This encodes CASSLLNQPQHF.

In this sample, this clone turned up once. The chain is built from TRBV2 and TRBJ1-2; 7 bases match TRBD1. The ends lost 5 bases at V and 4 bases at J; junction bases unmatched: 7. CDR1 is SNHLY and CDR2 is FYNNEI in the germline V gene. The CDR3 loop spans 14 amino acids. CDR3 region: CASSMRQGLYGYTF. Written as DNA, the CDR3 is TGTGCCAGCAGTATGCGACAGGGCCTCTATGGCTACACCTTC.

This clone occurred a few times. This chain joins TRBV18 and TRBJ2-7; no firm D call. This CDR3 is 14 amino acids long. Germline values: CDR1 KGHSH, CDR2 LQKENI. Trimming removed 3 bases at V and 0 bases at J, with 9 bases between. CDR3 sequence (DNA): TGTGCCAGCTCACCCGTCGACACCTCCTACGAGCAGTACTTC. The encoded protein is CASSPVDTSYEQYF.

This clone was found a few times. The J gene is TRBJ2-1, the V gene TRBV6-5, with D unresolved. This CDR3 region has 14 residues. The germline gives CDR1 MNHEY, CDR2 SVGAGI. Deletions cut 0 bases from V and 4 bases from J, with 7 bases between. The CDR3 region has the DNA TGTGCCAGCAGTTACTCGGGCCCATACAATGAGCAGTTCTTC. This gives the protein CASSYSGPYNEQFF.